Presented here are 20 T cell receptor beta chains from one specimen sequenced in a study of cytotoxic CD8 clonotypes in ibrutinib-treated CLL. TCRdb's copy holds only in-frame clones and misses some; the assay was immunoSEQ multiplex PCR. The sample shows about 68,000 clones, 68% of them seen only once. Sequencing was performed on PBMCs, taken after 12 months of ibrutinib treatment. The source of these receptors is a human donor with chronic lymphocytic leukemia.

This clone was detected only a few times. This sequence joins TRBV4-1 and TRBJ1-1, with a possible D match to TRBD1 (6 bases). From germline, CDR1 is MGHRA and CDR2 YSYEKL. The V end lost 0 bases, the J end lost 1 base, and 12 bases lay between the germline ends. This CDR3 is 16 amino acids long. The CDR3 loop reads CASSQDRGPKNTEAFF. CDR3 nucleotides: TGCGCCAGCAGCCAAGACAGGGGTCCCAAGAACACTGAAGCTTTCTTT.

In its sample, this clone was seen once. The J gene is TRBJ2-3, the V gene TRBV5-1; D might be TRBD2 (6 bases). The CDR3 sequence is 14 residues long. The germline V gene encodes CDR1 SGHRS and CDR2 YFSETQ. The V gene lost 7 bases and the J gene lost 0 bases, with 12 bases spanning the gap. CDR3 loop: CASAPGTSTDTQYF. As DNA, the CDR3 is TGCGCCAGCGCACCAGGGACTAGCACAGATACGCAGTATTTT.

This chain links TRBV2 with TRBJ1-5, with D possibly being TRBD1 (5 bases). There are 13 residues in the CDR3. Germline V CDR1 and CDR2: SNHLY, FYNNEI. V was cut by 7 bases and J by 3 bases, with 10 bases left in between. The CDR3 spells CASNQDINQPQHF. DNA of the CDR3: TGTGCCAGCAACCAGGACATCAATCAGCCCCAGCATTTT.

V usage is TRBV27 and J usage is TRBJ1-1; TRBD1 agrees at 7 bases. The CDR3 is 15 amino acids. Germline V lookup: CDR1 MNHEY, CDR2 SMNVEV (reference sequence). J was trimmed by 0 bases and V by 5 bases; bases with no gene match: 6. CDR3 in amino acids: CASSLRQGLNTEAFF. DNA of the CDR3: TGTGCCAGCAGTCTTCGACAGGGTCTGAACACTGAAGCTTTCTTT.

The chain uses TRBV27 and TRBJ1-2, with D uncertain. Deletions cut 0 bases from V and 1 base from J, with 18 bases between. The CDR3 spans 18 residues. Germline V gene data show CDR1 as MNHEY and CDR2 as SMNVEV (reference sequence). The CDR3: CASSLSFQGLGINYGYTF. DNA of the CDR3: TGTGCCAGCAGTTTATCGTTCCAAGGGCTGGGGATTAACTATGGCTACACCTTC.

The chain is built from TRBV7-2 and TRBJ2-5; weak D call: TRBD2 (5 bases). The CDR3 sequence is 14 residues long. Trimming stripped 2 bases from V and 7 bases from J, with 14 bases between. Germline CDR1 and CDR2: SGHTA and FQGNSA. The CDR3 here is CASSLNRARGTQYF. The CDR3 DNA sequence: TGTGCCAGCAGCTTAAACCGGGCCCGGGGGACCCAGTACTTC.

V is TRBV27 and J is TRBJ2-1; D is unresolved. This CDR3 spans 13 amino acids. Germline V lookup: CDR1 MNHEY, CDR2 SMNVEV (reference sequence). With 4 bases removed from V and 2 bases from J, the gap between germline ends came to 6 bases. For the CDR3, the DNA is TGTGCCAGCAGTTCCTACCCCTACAATGAGCAGTTCTTC. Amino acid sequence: CASSSYPYNEQFF.

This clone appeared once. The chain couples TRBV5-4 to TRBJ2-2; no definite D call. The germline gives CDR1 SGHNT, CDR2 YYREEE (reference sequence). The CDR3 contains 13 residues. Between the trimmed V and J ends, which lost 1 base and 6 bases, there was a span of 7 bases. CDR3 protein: CASSLLVAGELFF. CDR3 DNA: TGTGCCAGCAGCTTGCTAGTGGCCGGGGAGCTGTTTTTT.

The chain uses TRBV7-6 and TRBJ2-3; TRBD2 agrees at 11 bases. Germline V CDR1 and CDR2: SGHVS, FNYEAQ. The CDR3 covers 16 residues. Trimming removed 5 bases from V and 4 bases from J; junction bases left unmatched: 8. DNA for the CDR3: TGTGCCAGCAGCCCCAATAGCGGGGGGGCGTCAGATACGCAGTATTTT. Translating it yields CASSPNSGGASDTQYF.

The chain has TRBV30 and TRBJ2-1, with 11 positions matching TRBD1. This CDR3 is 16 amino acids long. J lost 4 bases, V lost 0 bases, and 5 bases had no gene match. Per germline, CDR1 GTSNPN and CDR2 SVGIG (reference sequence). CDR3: CAWSVLGTGGYNEQFF. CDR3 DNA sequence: TGTGCCTGGAGTGTACTCGGGACAGGGGGTTACAATGAGCAGTTCTTC.

CDR3 residues: CASSVGQGNDNEQFF. DNA of the CDR3: TGTGCCAGCAGTGTAGGACAGGGAAACGACAATGAGCAGTTCTTC. The chain uses TRBV6-1 and TRBJ2-1; 8 bases agree with TRBD1. V trimming: 4 bases; J trimming: 5 bases; junction bases outside the gene matches: 7. Per germline, CDR1 MNHNS and CDR2 SASEGT. CDR3 size: 15 residues.

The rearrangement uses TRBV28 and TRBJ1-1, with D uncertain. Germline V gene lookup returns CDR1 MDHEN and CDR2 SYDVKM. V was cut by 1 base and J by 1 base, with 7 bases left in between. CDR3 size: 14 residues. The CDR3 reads CASSLFRQNTEAFF. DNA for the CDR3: TGTGCCAGCAGTTTATTCCGACAGAACACTGAAGCTTTCTTT.

CDR3 region: CASSLVVTGGGYTEAFF. DNA of the CDR3: TGCGCCAGCAGTCTGGTGGTCACCGGGGGCGGGTACACTGAAGCTTTCTTT. V is TRBV5-1 and J is TRBJ1-1; a weak D match, TRBD1 (6 bases). This CDR3 has 17 residues. Trimming took off 5 bases at V and 3 bases at J, with 23 bases between the two ends. Germline CDR1 reads SGHRS; CDR2 reads YFSETQ.

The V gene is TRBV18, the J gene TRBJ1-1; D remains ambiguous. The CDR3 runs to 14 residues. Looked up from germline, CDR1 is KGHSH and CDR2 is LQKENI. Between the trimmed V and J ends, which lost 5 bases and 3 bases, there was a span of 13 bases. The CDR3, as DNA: TGTGCCAGCTCAACCATACCCGTGGACACTGAAGCTTTCTTT. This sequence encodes CASSTIPVDTEAFF.

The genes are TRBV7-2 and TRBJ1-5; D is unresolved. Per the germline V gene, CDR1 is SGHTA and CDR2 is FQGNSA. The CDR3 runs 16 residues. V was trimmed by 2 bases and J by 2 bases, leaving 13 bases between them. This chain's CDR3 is CASSLFGVIGNQPQHF. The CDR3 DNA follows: TGTGCCAGCAGCTTATTCGGGGTGATCGGCAATCAGCCCCAGCATTTT.

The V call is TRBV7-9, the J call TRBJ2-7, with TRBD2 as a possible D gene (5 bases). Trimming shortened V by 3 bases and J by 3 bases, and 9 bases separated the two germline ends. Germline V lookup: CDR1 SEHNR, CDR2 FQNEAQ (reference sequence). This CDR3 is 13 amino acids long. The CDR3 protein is CASSLTEGYEQYF. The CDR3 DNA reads TGTGCCAGCAGCTTGACTGAGGGCTACGAGCAGTACTTC.

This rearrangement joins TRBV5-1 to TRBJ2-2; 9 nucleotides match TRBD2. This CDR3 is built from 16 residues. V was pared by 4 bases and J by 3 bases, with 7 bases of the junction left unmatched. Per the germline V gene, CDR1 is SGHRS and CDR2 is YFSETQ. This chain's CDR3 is CASSKGLATHTGELFF. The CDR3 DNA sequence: TGCGCCAGCAGCAAAGGACTAGCGACCCACACCGGGGAGCTGTTTTTT. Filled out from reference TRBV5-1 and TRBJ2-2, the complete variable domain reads KAGVTQTPRYLIKTRGQQVTLSCSPISGHRSVSWYQQTPGQGLQFLFEYFSETQRNKGNFPGRFSGRQFSNSRSEMNVSTLELGDSALYLCASSKGLATHTGELFFGEGSRLTVL.

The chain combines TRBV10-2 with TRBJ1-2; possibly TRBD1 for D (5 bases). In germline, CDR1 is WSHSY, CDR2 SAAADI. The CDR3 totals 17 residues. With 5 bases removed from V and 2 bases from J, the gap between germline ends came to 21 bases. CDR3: CASSYTIGGTGNYGYTF. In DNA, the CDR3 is TGCGCCAGCAGTTACACCATAGGAGGGACTGGCAACTATGGCTACACCTTC.

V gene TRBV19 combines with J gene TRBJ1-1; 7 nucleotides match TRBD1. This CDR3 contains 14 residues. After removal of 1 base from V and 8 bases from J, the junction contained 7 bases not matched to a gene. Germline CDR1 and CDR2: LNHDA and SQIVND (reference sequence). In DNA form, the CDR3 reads TGTGCCAGTAGTATAGGAGGGGGCAGAGGAGAAGCTTTCTTT. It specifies CASSIGGGRGEAFF.

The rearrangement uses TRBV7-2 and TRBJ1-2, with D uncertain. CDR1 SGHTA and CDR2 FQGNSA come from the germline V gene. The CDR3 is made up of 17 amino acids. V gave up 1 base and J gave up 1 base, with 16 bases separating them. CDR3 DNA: TGTGCCAGCAGCTTAGACCCGCGGCCTCAGGTTAACTATGGCTACACCTTC. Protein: CASSLDPRPQVNYGYTF.